This T cell receptor (beta chain) was documented in a study of blood T cell repertoires in COVID-19 (dated by TCRdb to 2020 to 2021). General notes on the study: Samples from collaborators originated in the United States, Italy and Spain and spanned both the acute and convalescent phases of COVID-19. The prospective study material was composed of cDNA or gDNA derived from T cells, B-cell-depleted T cells, or PBMCs. The dataset comprised deeply sampled blood TCRbeta repertoires from subjects exposed to, actively infected with, or recovered from COVID-19. The repertoires were released in a freely available public database meant as a resource for research on the immune response to SARS-CoV-2. The samples were drawn from the first 160 participants of the ongoing ImmuneRACE study and from 950 to 1,500 subjects provided by 6 global collaborators. Nearly every sample came with metadata listing a de-identified subject ID, COVID-19 status, age in years and sex. HLA class I and class II types, where available, came from metadata supplied by the sample provider rather than from assay-based typing. The investigation overall reported the following: The quantity of clinical and demographic metadata differed by source and by participant and was supplied without curation.

About this clone: Its target antigen remains unknown. No per-base quality is available; no much larger clone lies one base away.

TCRbeta CDR3 regions were amplified from genomic DNA using the immunoSEQ Assay, a bias-controlled multiplex PCR. The study's processing was this. The number of nucleated cells in each sample was estimated from the amplification of reference gene primers within the assay. To quantify the absolute abundance of each unique TCRbeta CDR3 rearrangement, sequence reads were collapsed and filtered. Productive Simpson clonality was computed per sample as the square root of Simpson's diversity index over productive rearrangements. TCRdb provides this immuneACCESS table in a form limited to in-frame rearrangements. Some clones are lacking; in checked studies, under half of them reflect an unresolved V gene, and why the rest are absent is not known. Clone size and V and J calls were adopted from that table, with D and trimming inferred from the DNA. This sample holds some 270,000 clones; roughly nine tenths were observed only once. The ten largest account for about 2% of the sample.

From its cysteine to its phenylalanine, the CDR3 spans 15 amino acids. The CDR3 DNA has 45 bases and is translated from base 1. V loses 7 bases of germline sequence and J loses 0 bases, and the interval between the two ends is 13 bases. From the germline V gene (reference sequence), CDR1 is MNHEY and CDR2 is SMNVEV. Enrolling through a virtual design, the prospective study's participants ranged in age from roughly 18 to 89 years and lived across about two dozen United States geographic areas. To assign participants to cohorts, the prospective study relied on clinical history that participants themselves reported in a screening survey and a study questionnaire. For ImmuneRACE Cohort 3, a participant was defined as recovered based on two consecutive negative NP/OP PCR tests, clearance by a healthcare professional, or resolution of symptoms. Each participant in the prospective study had whole blood, serum and a nasopharyngeal or oropharyngeal swab collected by mobile phlebotomists. Participants in the prospective study had the option to provide additional blood draws and questionnaires over an approximately 2-month period. Before DNA extraction, prospective study blood samples were shipped either frozen or at room temperature.

Sequencing was done on a sample of PBMCs or T cells enriched from blood (not recorded which). Recombination connected TRBV27 to TRBJ1-5; a weak D assignment points to TRBD1 (6 bases agree). This TCR was sampled from an older woman who had recovered from COVID-19. The CDR3 in this case is CASNLDRISNQPQHF. The DNA sequence is as follows: TGTGCCAGCAACCTCGACAGGATTAGCAATCAGCCCCAGCATTTT.